Following are 18 T cell receptor beta chains from one sample sequenced in a study of T cells in Graves' hyperthyroidism and ophthalmopathy (dated by TCRdb to between 2018 and 2021). The library was produced with multiplex PCR. The run used an Illumina HiSeq 2000. TCR beta CDR3 regions were amplified from RNA transcripts. A first-round RT-PCR of the TCR CDR3 used the HTBI primer set with the Qiagen OneStep RT-PCR kit. The raw public data were reprocessed by TCRdb itself: fastp quality trimming at Q25, MiXCR clonotype calling, in-frame beta chains only. Every entry covers one CDR3 protein and lists the most common genes and DNA from its rows. The table for this sample lists roughly 570,000 distinct CDR3 sequences; 15% to 17% of them were counted only once. The top ten hold under 7.5% of the sample. The sample taken for sequencing was blood. These receptors were collected from a woman in her 30s with Graves' hyperthyroidism.

CDR3 nucleotides: TGCAGTGTAGACAGCGAAATTCATCAAGAGACCCAGTACTTC. The encoded protein is CSVDSEIHQETQYF. V usage is TRBV20-1 and J usage is TRBJ2-5; D might be TRBD1 (5 bases). The CDR3 consists of 14 residues. The V end lost 7 bases, the J end lost 2 bases, and 17 bases lay between the germline ends. Looked up from germline, CDR1 is DFQATT and CDR2 is SNEGSKA (reference sequence).

This clonotype was seen ten or more times. The rearrangement links TRBV5-5 to TRBJ2-1, with D uncertain. This CDR3 contains 13 residues. The ends were cut back, 1 base at V and 6 bases at J, with 8 bases in the middle. Germline lookup yields CDR1 SGHKS and CDR2 YYEKEE (reference sequence). This CDR3 reads CASSLWNFNEQFF. The CDR3 DNA sequence: TGTGCCAGCAGCTTGTGGAACTTCAATGAGCAGTTCTTC.

This clonotype was observed at least ten times. J is TRBJ1-2 and V is TRBV20-1; TRBD1 matches at 7 bases. This CDR3 comprises 13 residues. From germline, CDR1 is DFQATT and CDR2 SNEGSKA (reference sequence). The V segment lost 0 bases and the J segment 11 bases; nucleotides outside the gene matches: 9. The CDR3 reads CSARDSTGIGYTF. DNA for the CDR3: TGCAGTGCTAGAGATTCGACAGGGATAGGTTACACCTTC.

This clonotype was counted many times. The chain is built from TRBV20-1 and TRBJ2-7; D may be TRBD2 (6 bases). Between the trimmed V and J ends, which lost 7 bases and 4 bases, there was a span of 14 bases. The germline CDR1 and CDR2 sequences are DFQATT and SNEGSKA (reference sequence). The CDR3 extends over 12 amino acids. CDR3 in amino acids: CSVRASAYEQYF. The CDR3, as DNA: TGCAGTGTGAGGGCTAGCGCATACGAGCAGTACTTC.

The table lists this clonotype with a few counts. The J gene is TRBJ1-5, the V gene TRBV19; D gene unclear. Trimming pared 8 bases from V and 4 bases from J, leaving 9 bases between. In germline, CDR1 is LNHDA, CDR2 SQIVND (reference sequence). This CDR3 has 12 amino acids. CDR3 in amino acids: CASHDTNQPQHF. The CDR3 DNA reads as TGTGCCAGTCACGACACGAATCAGCCCCAGCATTTT.

On this clonotype: This may come from a read error, since a much larger clone is one base off. This rearrangement joins TRBV11-2 to TRBJ2-5; 7 bases map to TRBD2. Looked up from germline, CDR1 is SGHAT and CDR2 is FQNNGV. CDR3 size: 15 residues. V shed 5 bases, J shed 4 bases, and the junction held 10 bases outside the gene matches. The CDR3 spells CASSATDGRRETQYF. In nucleotides, the CDR3 is TGTGCCAGCAGCGCAACGGACGGGAGGCGAGAGACCCAGTACTTC.

This clonotype showed up many times. This chain links TRBV13 with TRBJ1-3; 9 nucleotides match TRBD1. The CDR3 has 15 amino acids. Trimming at V came to 1 base and at J to 4 bases, leaving 2 bases not matched to a gene. Germline V gene lookup returns CDR1 PRHDT and CDR2 FYEKMQ (reference sequence). The CDR3 loop is CASSLEDRGGNTIYF. In DNA form, the CDR3 reads TGTGCCAGCAGCTTAGAGGACAGGGGAGGAAACACCATATATTTT.

The rearrangement uses TRBV2 and TRBJ2-3, with D possibly being TRBD2 (6 bases). Germline assignment: CDR1 SNHLY and CDR2 FYNNEI. V was cut by 8 bases and J by 3 bases, with 15 bases left in between. CDR3 length: 14 amino acids. The CDR3 region is CASSGVRGTDTQYF. DNA for the CDR3: TGTGCCAGCTCCGGGGTCCGGGGGACAGATACGCAGTATTTT.

This CDR3 is CASSYRDAGTYEQYF. Written as DNA, the CDR3 is TGTGCCAGCAGTTACCGGGACGCGGGGACTTACGAGCAGTACTTC. This chain joins TRBV6-5 and TRBJ2-7; possibly TRBD2 for D (6 bases). The germline gives CDR1 MNHEY, CDR2 SVGAGI. This CDR3 has 15 amino acids. V was shortened by 2 bases and J by 4 bases, with 15 bases between the two germline ends.

This chain links TRBV9 with TRBJ2-1, with 8 bases aligning to TRBD2. In germline, CDR1 is SGDLS, CDR2 YYNGEE. Trimming took 0 bases from V and 9 from J; bases not matched to a gene: 11. This CDR3 has 16 amino acids. The CDR3 protein is CASSVVSAGELSEQFF. In DNA form, the CDR3 reads TGTGCCAGCAGCGTAGTATCAGCGGGAGAGTTGTCTGAGCAGTTCTTC.

This clonotype came up once. The chain combines TRBV19 with TRBJ2-1; D is uncertain. The CDR3 runs 14 residues. V was shortened by 5 bases and J by 7 bases, with 15 bases between the two germline ends. Germline values: CDR1 LNHDA, CDR2 SQIVND (reference sequence). CDR3 protein: CASSHISFGNEQFF. The CDR3 DNA follows: TGTGCCAGTAGTCACATCAGTTTCGGGAATGAGCAGTTCTTC.

The gene calls are TRBV6-1 and TRBJ2-1, with 7 bases fitting TRBD1. This CDR3 contains 12 residues. Per the germline V gene, CDR1 is MNHNS and CDR2 is SASEGT. Germline trimming cut 10 bases from V and 8 bases from J; bases unmatched to any gene: 8. This CDR3 is CATTGNIDEQFF. The CDR3 bases are TGTGCCACGACAGGGAATATCGATGAGCAGTTCTTC.

This clonotype has a handful of counts. This chain connects TRBV30 to TRBJ1-1; D may be TRBD1 (5 bases). V was clipped by 4 bases and J by 1 base, with 10 bases between them. The CDR3 extends over 13 amino acids. Per germline, CDR1 GTSNPN and CDR2 SVGIG (reference sequence). CDR3 region: CAWTTASNTEAFF. The CDR3 DNA sequence: TGTGCCTGGACGACAGCGTCGAACACTGAAGCTTTCTTT.

This clonotype appeared a few times. J is TRBJ1-2 and V is TRBV28; 7 nucleotides match TRBD1. Germline lookup yields CDR1 MDHEN and CDR2 SYDVKM. Trimming removed 1 base from V and 7 bases from J; junction bases left unmatched: 9. This CDR3 has 15 residues. The CDR3 nucleotides read TGTGCCAGCAGTTTATTGGAGGGGGCATTCTCTGGCTACACCTTC. Protein sequence: CASSLLEGAFSGYTF.

V gene TRBV10-3 combines with J gene TRBJ2-3; 9 nucleotides align to TRBD2. The CDR3 runs 15 residues. CDR1 is ENHRY, CDR2 SYGVKD, per germline. With 4 bases clipped from V and 0 bases from J, the junction kept 2 bases outside the gene matches. The CDR3 protein is CAISASGTSTDTQYF. In DNA form, the CDR3 reads TGTGCCATCAGTGCTAGCGGGACTAGCACAGATACGCAGTATTTT.

This clonotype was detected many times. The chain combines TRBV7-2 with TRBJ2-7, with D unclear. Trimming took off 1 base at V and 7 bases at J, with 8 bases between the two ends. CDR1 is SGHTA and CDR2 is FQGNSA in the germline V gene. This CDR3 contains 12 residues. CDR3: CASSLDGWEQYF. CDR3 DNA sequence: TGTGCCAGCAGCTTAGACGGTTGGGAGCAGTACTTC.

This clonotype was seen a few times. The chain employs TRBV24-1 and TRBJ2-3, with D perhaps matching TRBD2 (6 bases). V was clipped by 6 bases and J by 4 bases, with 16 bases between them. Germline V gene sequence: CDR1 KGHDR, CDR2 SFDVKD. The CDR3 has 15 amino acids. Written as DNA, the CDR3 is TGTGCCACCAGTTGGGACTCCTCGAGCCCAGATACGCAGTATTTT. It codes for CATSWDSSSPDTQYF.

This clonotype was counted at least ten times. The chain links TRBV27 to TRBJ2-7, with unresolved D. There are 15 residues in the CDR3. V was pared by 6 bases and J by 0 bases, with 15 bases between. The germline gives CDR1 MNHEY, CDR2 SMNVEV (reference sequence). CDR3 DNA sequence: TGTGCCAGCAGCGTGAACATGGGAAGCTCCTACGAGCAGTACTTC. The encoded protein is CASSVNMGSSYEQYF.